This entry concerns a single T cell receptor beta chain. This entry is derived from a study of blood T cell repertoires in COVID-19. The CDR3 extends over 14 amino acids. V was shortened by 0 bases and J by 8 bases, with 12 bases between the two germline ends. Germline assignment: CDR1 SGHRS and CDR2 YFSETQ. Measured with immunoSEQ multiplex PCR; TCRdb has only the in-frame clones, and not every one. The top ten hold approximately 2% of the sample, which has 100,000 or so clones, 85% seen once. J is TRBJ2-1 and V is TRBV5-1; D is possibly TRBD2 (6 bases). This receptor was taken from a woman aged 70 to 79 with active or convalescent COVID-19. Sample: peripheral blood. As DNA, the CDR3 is TGCGCCAGCAGCTTGGTTTACGGGAGTTATGAGCAGTTCTTC. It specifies CASSLVYGSYEQFF. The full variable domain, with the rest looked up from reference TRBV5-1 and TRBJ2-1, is KAGVTQTPRYLIKTRGQQVTLSCSPISGHRSVSWYQQTPGQGLQFLFEYFSETQRNKGNFPGRFSGRQFSNSRSEMNVSTLELGDSALYLCASSLVYGSYEQFFGPGTRLTVL.